These 10 T cell receptor beta chains were sequenced from one sample in a study of Ad26.COV2.S vaccination and SARS-CoV-2 variants. Clones were read by immunoSEQ multiplex PCR, and TCRdb kept only the in-frame ones, dropping some. The table has approximately 450,000 clones, 90% seen once. Noted treatment: roughly 19 received Ad26.COV2.S at low or high dose, single or two shots; several received placebo; per-sample allocation not given. Specimen acquisition occurred on day 63 following the initial vaccine or placebo injection. This specimen was peripheral blood, taken in a trial of Ad26.COV2.S vaccine versus placebo. These receptors were obtained from a person between 18 and 60 years old who received the Ad26.COV2.S COVID-19 vaccine or a placebo.

V gene TRBV7-3 combines with J gene TRBJ2-1; D gene uncertain. Germline CDR1 reads SGHTA; CDR2 reads FQGTGA. V was clipped by 3 bases and J by 4 bases, with 10 bases between them. The length of the CDR3 is 14 residues. The CDR3 spells CASSFGRGYNEQFF. The CDR3 region has the DNA TGTGCCAGCAGCTTCGGACGCGGTTACAATGAGCAGTTCTTC.

This clone was observed a single time. The gene calls are TRBV4-1 and TRBJ2-3; possibly TRBD1 or TRBD2 for D (6 bases each). Per the germline V gene, CDR1 is MGHRA and CDR2 is YSYEKL. The CDR3 has 15 residues. V lost 1 base, J lost 6 bases, and 14 bases lay in between. CDR3 sequence (DNA): TGCGCCAGCAGCCAAGGGTCCGGGGGCCTGGATACGCAGTATTTT. Protein: CASSQGSGGLDTQYF.

J is TRBJ2-5 and V is TRBV12-3 or TRBV12-4; no definite D call. The CDR3 sequence is 12 residues long. V shed 3 bases and J shed 13 bases, with 15 bases lying between them. The CDR3 nucleotides are TGTGCCAGCAGTTTTGGGCCCGCCGCCCTGTACTTC. This gives the protein CASSFGPAALYF.

The V and J genes are TRBV4-3 and TRBJ2-2, with 7 bases aligning to TRBD1. CDR1 LGHNA and CDR2 YSLEER come from the germline V gene. This CDR3 is built from 17 residues. J gave up 0 bases and V 0 bases, and 4 bases lay outside the gene matches. CDR3 DNA sequence: TGCGCCAGCAGCCAAGATCATGGGACAGCGAACACCGGGGAGCTGTTTTTT. Its protein is CASSQDHGTANTGELFF.

The chain uses TRBV30 and TRBJ1-4; D uncertain. Looked up from germline, CDR1 is GTSNPN and CDR2 is SVGIG (reference sequence). V lost 0 bases and J 8 bases, leaving 13 bases between the germline ends. This CDR3 region has 14 residues. CDR3 in amino acids: CAWSVKVASEKLFF. The CDR3 DNA is TGTGCCTGGAGTGTCAAGGTAGCGAGCGAAAAACTGTTTTTT.

V usage is TRBV6-5 and J usage is TRBJ1-3; D gene ambiguous. Trimming pared 5 bases from V and 4 bases from J, leaving 12 bases between. Germline V gives CDR1 MNHEY, CDR2 SVGAGI. The CDR3 is 14 residues long. The DNA of the CDR3 is TGTGCCAGCAGTCCCTACTTAGTAGGAAACACCATATATTTT. Translating gives CASSPYLVGNTIYF.

The chain recombines TRBV30 with TRBJ1-1; perhaps TRBD1 as D (5 bases). The CDR3 contains 14 residues. Germline CDR1 reads GTSNPN; CDR2 reads SVGIG (reference sequence). With 0 bases removed from V and 5 bases from J, the gap between germline ends came to 13 bases. This chain's CDR3 is CAWSVVPGRTEAFF. CDR3 bases: TGTGCCTGGAGTGTAGTTCCAGGGAGAACTGAAGCTTTCTTT.

The chain combines TRBV11-3 with TRBJ1-1; maybe TRBD1 (5 bases). Deletions cut 1 base from V and 1 base from J, with 7 bases between. This CDR3 is built from 14 residues. Germline-derived CDR1 and CDR2 are SGHNT and YENEEA. CDR3 loop: CASSLAGQNTEAFF. CDR3 DNA sequence: TGTGCCAGCAGCTTAGCGGGGCAGAACACTGAAGCTTTCTTT.

The chain has TRBV7-9 and TRBJ2-5, with D possibly matching TRBD1 (6 bases). There are 15 residues in the CDR3. CDR1 and CDR2 from the germline V gene are SEHNR and FQNEAQ (reference sequence). The germline V and J ends were trimmed by 5 bases and 3 bases, with 16 bases remaining between them. The CDR3 DNA reads as TGTGCCAGCAGCCAGGGGACACACGAGAAAGAGACCCAGTACTTC. Encoded protein: CASSQGTHEKETQYF.

The rearrangement uses TRBV6-5 and TRBJ2-1, with 7 bases that match TRBD1. V lost 3 bases and J lost 15; bases outside the gene matches: 11. The germline CDR1 and CDR2 sequences are MNHEY and SVGAGI. The CDR3 extends over 13 amino acids. CDR3 amino acids: CASSYRQGVDTFF. CDR3 sequence (DNA): TGTGCCAGCAGTTATCGGCAGGGGGTGGATACGTTCTTC.